A few counts support the clone carrying this T cell receptor beta chain. The antigen is undetermined. Time point of the sample: persistent/refractory GD, antithyroid drugs over 5 years with positive TRAb. From PBMCs, RNA was extracted and then used to make the TCR library. EDTA tubes received about 8.2 milliliters of drawn peripheral blood. This entry comes from a study of regulatory T cells in long-lasting Graves disease. Study overall: The criterion for persistent Graves' disease was over 5 years of antithyroid drugs with positive TSH receptor antibodies.

V trimming: 2 bases; J trimming: 0 bases; junction bases outside the gene matches: 4. Germline V gene data show CDR1 as LGHDT and CDR2 as YNNKEL (reference sequence). This CDR3 has 15 amino acids. For TCR beta, libraries came from iRepertoire HTBI primers and Arm-PCR of CDR3 regions. Original analysis: Across samples, over 55 TRBV and around 14 TRBJ segments were found. MiXCR, applied by TCRdb to the multiplex PCR reads, yields one record per CDR3 protein. Here the V and J calls rest on TCRdb's processing, not on the authors' analysis. Found here are some 440,000 distinct CDR3 sequences, roughly 20% of them singletons; the top ten hold 7% to 10%. The study's findings and limits: A limited number of samples was an acknowledged limitation.

The clonotype was recovered from a female donor with Graves disease. The rearrangement joins TRBV3-1 to TRBJ2-7, with 7 bases matching TRBD2. Sequenced here: peripheral blood mononuclear cells (PBMCs), sampled when the disease was refractory, from a patient treated with antithyroid drugs. CDR3 sequence: CASSQSSGASYEQYF. The CDR3 region has the DNA TGTGCCAGCAGCCAATCTAGCGGAGCCTCCTACGAGCAGTACTTC.